This TCR beta chain was profiled in a study of shared clonotypes between healthy human individuals. On sorted subsets, replicate PCRs used about 200 ng DNA, or 25,000 to 35,000 T cell genomes. Sequenced by immunoSEQ multiplex PCR; TCRdb stores in-frame clones only, minus some. The sample lists approximately 1.4 million clones; approximately 98% were seen once. Study results and caveats: Some naive CD4 clonotypes, roughly 4.7%, turned up in common across several donors.

The CDR3 has 14 amino acids. With 6 bases removed from V and 1 base from J, the gap between germline ends came to 12 bases. In germline, CDR1 is SNHLY, CDR2 FYNNEI. Both subsets, CD45RA+ naive and CD45RA-negative memory, were split from the CD4+ cells. Details on this clone: Antigen specificity is unknown.

The sequence came from a man aged 25 to 40 in good health. The sample consisted of naive CD4+ T cells sorted from blood. The subset: CD45RA+ positively selected. This chain joins TRBV2 and TRBJ2-5, with D perhaps TRBD1 (5 bases). CDR3 residues: CASRKTGAQETQYF. The CDR3 region has the DNA TGTGCCAGCAGGAAAACAGGAGCCCAAGAGACCCAGTACTTC.